This T cell receptor beta chain emerged from a study of cytomegalovirus exposure and HLA in healthy donors. The CDR3 runs 15 residues. The V gene's germline CDR1 is LNHNV and CDR2 YYDKDF (reference sequence). V lost 0 bases and J 1 base, leaving 7 bases between the germline ends. Primers: 60 Vbeta forward and 13 Jbeta reverse. Generated by immunoSEQ multiplex PCR, the TCRdb table keeps only in-frame clones and is missing some. The data contain 65,000 or so clones, approximately 67% of them singletons. The chain combines TRBV15 with TRBJ1-3, with a weak D call TRBD1 (5 bases). The receptor's source is a man under 40 in good health and CMV-seronegative. Input material: PBMCs. This CDR3 reads CATSRDSGSGNTIYF. The DNA of the CDR3 is TGTGCCACCAGCAGAGATTCAGGGTCTGGAAACACCATATATTTT.